Listed below are T cell receptor beta chains from one sample, sequenced in a study of a mutant IDH1 vaccine in newly diagnosed glioma. What these receptors recognize is not known. Using immunoSEQ multiplex PCR, the repertoire was profiled, and TCRdb retains in-frame clones only, with some absent. Of tens of thousands of clones in the sample, roughly 73% were seen once. Specimen: PBMCs, collected from a glioma patient whose treatment included an IDH1 peptide vaccine. The receptors shown here come from a man over 45 with glioma. The CDR3 runs from the conserved cysteine through the conserved F or W. Each record gives: D gene, V gene, CDR3 protein. A D gene is named only where the DNA matches it firmly.

TRBD2 | TRBV7-9 | CASSPTRGGGYTGELFF
- | TRBV11-2 | CASSLVPAAQYEQYF
TRBD1 | TRBV19 | CASSTTGYTEAFF
- | TRBV21-1 | CASSKLGDTGELFF
- | TRBV4-2 | CASSRGNNQPQHF
- | TRBV7-8 | CASSFGNQPQHF
- | TRBV7-9 | CASSRWGEGNEQFF
- | TRBV18 | CASSPEQLNTEAFF
- | TRBV7-8 | CASSSRTGTPSGANVLTF
- | TRBV9 | CASSSTPGQTYQETQYF
- | TRBV5-1 | CASSLQSPSTDTQYF
TRBD1 | TRBV5-4 | CASSRDRVGSEQYF
TRBD1 | TRBV5-8 | CASRRDRGGYGYTF
- | TRBV28 | CASSLPGGTAAFF
- | TRBV5-4 | CASSFGPSPDTEAFF
TRBD1 | TRBV19 | CASSRTGNYYGYTF
- | TRBV5-1 | CASSPLDVNTEAFF
TRBD1 | TRBV10-3 | CAINIQGTGNTEAFF
TRBD2 | TRBV29-1 | CSVEKGTSGAQETQYF
TRBD1 | TRBV5-5 | CASSPTARGLDEQYF
- | TRBV6-1 | CASRGTPNTGELFF
TRBD1 | TRBV6-6 | CASINTGEFYEQYF
- | TRBV27 | CASSTSSSYNEQFF
- | TRBV6-5 | CASSGSGGVRQFF
TRBD1 | TRBV7-3 | CASSSTGDGYNEQFF
- | TRBV5-4 | CASSLMNTGELFF
- | TRBV5-1 | CASSFGQSYEQYF
TRBD1 | TRBV7-9 | CASSRNRGTGELFF
- | TRBV6-1 | CASSEGHIQYF
- | TRBV30 | CACHGTGTSYNSPLHF
- | TRBV30 | CAWSARESFYGYTF
- | TRBV19 | CASSFQGNTGELFF
- | TRBV7-2 | CASSFSPTTGREAFF
- | TRBV5-1 | CASSSPTGNTEAFF
TRBD1 | TRBV4-3 | CASSQHRDREGYGYTF
TRBD1 | TRBV5-4 | CASSTQTGASSYNEQFF
- | TRBV11-2 | CASSLRGALNEKLFF
- | TRBV7-8 | CASSLALQQPQHF
TRBD1 | TRBV25-1 | CASRPKRGQGPLEQFF
- | TRBV27 | CASRESLILNTEAFF
- | TRBV4-3 | CASSQREWDEQYF
- | TRBV11-1 | CASSLDRETQYF
TRBD2 | TRBV5-1 | CASSLGAGSTDTQYF
TRBD1 | TRBV5-6 | CASSRTGRSNQPQHF
TRBD2 | TRBV4-1 | CASSLGLAGVYEQYF